The present entry profiles one TCR beta chain with its context. Its antigen remains unknown. Running of the assay took place at deep level. Evenly divided among several immunoSEQ plates was the genomic DNA of each subset. The method was immunoSEQ multiplex PCR; TCRdb's version includes in-frame clones alone and lacks a portion of them. This sample has some 500,000 clones, with around 95% found just once. The sample is drawn from a study of shared clonotypes between healthy human individuals. The study, taken as a whole, reports: Clonotype sharing among the donors was expected to vary with sequencing depth.

The germline V gene encodes CDR1 SQVTM and CDR2 ANQGSEA. V dropped 5 bases and J dropped 4; count of bases not matched to a gene: 1. This CDR3 is 11 amino acids long. The sequencing sample was made of naive CD4+ T cells sorted from blood. Regarding subset: CD45RA+ positively selected. The TCR sequence derives from a young woman in good health. This sequence joins TRBV29-1 and TRBJ2-7, with TRBD2 identical over 8 bases. CDR3 sequence reads: CSVSGSYEQYF. The CDR3 coding sequence is TGCAGCGTTAGCGGGAGTTACGAGCAGTACTTC.